Presented here are 8 T cell receptor beta chains from one specimen sequenced in a study of T cell changes during pregnancy in multiple sclerosis. TCRdb keeps only in-frame clones here, not all; method: immunoSEQ multiplex PCR. This sample has tens of thousands of clones; around nine tenths occur once, and the top ten carry approximately 10%. Sequences were derived from CD8+ T cells from peripheral blood mononuclear cells, sampled in the third trimester of pregnancy. The receptors derive from a female donor with multiple sclerosis, enrolled in a pregnancy study.

The rearrangement links TRBV19 to TRBJ1-4, with D hard to call. V lost 3 bases and J 4 bases, leaving 12 bases between the germline ends. The CDR3 has 15 amino acids. CDR1 and CDR2 from the germline V gene are LNHDA and SQIVND (reference sequence). The CDR3 nucleotides read TGTGCCAGTAGTATCCCTCTCCCGGGTAATGAAAAACTGTTTTTT. Its translation: CASSIPLPGNEKLFF. Full variable domain (outside the CDR3, taken from reference TRBV19 and TRBJ1-4): DGGITQSPKYLFRKEGQNVTLSCEQNLNHDAMYWYRQDPGQGLRLIYYSQIVNDFQKGDIAEGYSVSREKKESFPLTVTSAQKNPTAFYLCASSIPLPGNEKLFFGSGTQLSVL.

V is TRBV19 and J is TRBJ2-5; D is possibly TRBD2 (6 bases). Per germline, CDR1 LNHDA and CDR2 SQIVND (reference sequence). This CDR3 comprises 19 residues. V lost 0 bases, J lost 3 bases, and 23 bases lay in between. The CDR3 loop is CASSIERVREAALEETQYF. CDR3 in DNA: TGTGCCAGTAGTATAGAACGGGTAAGGGAGGCGGCCTTGGAAGAGACCCAGTACTTC.

This clone is a singleton in its sample. The chain uses TRBV7-9 and TRBJ2-7; TRBD2 matches at 8 bases. The J segment lost 3 bases and the V segment lost 6 bases, leaving 4 bases of the junction unmatched. Per the germline V gene, CDR1 is SEHNR and CDR2 is FQNEAQ (reference sequence). CDR3 size: 13 residues. The DNA of the CDR3 is TGTGCCAGCAGTCCGGCGGGGGGCTACGAGCAGTACTTC. Amino acid sequence: CASSPAGGYEQYF.

The rearrangement links TRBV6-5 to TRBJ1-1, with TRBD1 as a possible D gene (5 bases). The V and J ends lost 7 bases and 4 bases respectively, with 7 bases between them. The CDR3 consists of 11 residues. Per the germline V gene, CDR1 is MNHEY and CDR2 is SVGAGI. CDR3 loop: CASMGGTEAFF. As DNA, the CDR3 is TGTGCCAGCATGGGGGGCACTGAAGCTTTCTTT.

The genes are TRBV11-2 and TRBJ1-1; D unresolved. CDR1 SGHAT and CDR2 FQNNGV come from the germline V gene. This CDR3 has 15 residues. V lost 2 bases, J lost 1 base, and 11 bases lay in between. As DNA, the CDR3 is TGTGCCAGCAGCTTAACGGCCCAGGAGAACACTGAAGCTTTCTTT. Translation: CASSLTAQENTEAFF.

The sample holds a few counts of this clone. V gene TRBV6-4 combines with J gene TRBJ2-3; possible D gene TRBD2, 5 bases. Trimming took off 6 bases at V and 2 bases at J, with 15 bases between the two ends. Germline values: CDR1 MRHNA, CDR2 SNTAGT. This CDR3 is built from 15 residues. The CDR3 protein is CASSDGGRHTDTQYF. DNA for the CDR3: TGTGCCAGCAGCGACGGAGGACGGCACACAGATACGCAGTATTTT.

The chain couples TRBV5-1 to TRBJ2-1, with TRBD2 as a possible D gene (6 bases). V gave up 2 bases and J gave up 0 bases, with 15 bases separating them. The CDR3 extends over 17 amino acids. Germline loops: CDR1 SGHRS, CDR2 YFSETQ. Written as DNA, the CDR3 is TGCGCCAGCAGCTTTACAATAGCGGTAAGCTCCTACAATGAGCAGTTCTTC. Residues: CASSFTIAVSSYNEQFF.

This clone showed up just once. The chain carries TRBV30 and TRBJ2-6; D remains ambiguous. V lost 4 bases to trimming and J lost 1 base, with 11 bases between them. CDR3 length equals 15 residues. Germline CDR1 GTSNPN, CDR2 SVGIG (reference sequence). The CDR3 spells CAWNWAASGANVLTF. The CDR3 nucleotides read TGTGCCTGGAATTGGGCCGCATCTGGGGCCAACGTCCTGACTTTC.